This TCR beta chain was identified during a study of CD8+CD57+ T cells in acquired aplastic anemia. About the study: The mean DNA yield obtained from sorted CD4+ and CD8+ cells came to about 3 ug. Study conclusions and caveats: Researchers report that twenty-nine CD8+ CDR3 sequences appeared in both patients and controls.

Genomic DNA provided the template from which TCR beta VDJ and CDR3 profiles were obtained. TCRdb fed the reads into MiXCR, producing one record per CDR3 protein. This table has around 160,000 distinct CDR3 sequences, less than 60% appearing once. Patients sequenced had flow cytometry evidence of CD8+CD57+ cell expansion. With no exception, the patients had severe acquired aplastic anemia. With regard to this clonotype: As yet, its antigen is unknown.

The TCR comes from a human donor with aplastic anemia. Source material: sorted CD4+, CD8+, or CD8+CD57+ T cells (not recorded which) from PBMCs.

As DNA, the CDR3 is TGTGCCAGCAGCTTCCCAGGCACTGAAGCTTTCTTT. Its translation: CASSFPGTEAFF. The chain employs TRBV7-6 and TRBJ1-1; no definite D call. CDR1 is SGHVS, CDR2 FNYEAQ, per germline. The CDR3 runs 12 residues. V was clipped by 3 bases and J by 4 bases, with 6 bases between them. The complete variable domain, with remaining parts taken from reference TRBV7-6 and TRBJ1-1, reads GAGVSQSPRYKVTKRGQDVALRCDPISGHVSLYWYRQALGQGPEFLTYFNYEAQQDKSGLPNDRFSAERPEGSISTLTIQRTEQRDSAMYRCASSFPGTEAFFGQGTRLTVV.